Given below is one T cell receptor (beta chain) in context. The data are from a study of TIL therapy for anti-PD-1-resistant metastatic lung cancer. Time point denoted: pre-treatment sample, taken before nivolumab and TIL therapy. Pleural nodules or supraclavicular lymph nodes made up most of the excised metastases sampled. Trimming removed 2 bases from V and 10 bases from J, with 15 bases in between. Germline-derived CDR1 and CDR2 are SGHDT and YYEEEE. The CDR3 is 13 amino acids. Sequencing used immunoSEQ v3. Only in-frame clones appear in the TCRdb table, and some are missing; sequencing was by immunoSEQ multiplex PCR. The sample lists roughly 92,000 clones, less than 70% occurring once.

This chain uses TRBV5-6 with TRBJ2-5; possibly TRBD1 or TRBD2 for D (5 bases each). This clonotype was sampled from a person aged 25-85 years with non-small cell lung cancer. Material: tumor tissue, obtained at baseline. CDR3 residues: CASSLGTPGSQYF. In nucleotides, the CDR3 is TGTGCCAGCAGCTTAGGGACCCCAGGAAGCCAGTACTTC.